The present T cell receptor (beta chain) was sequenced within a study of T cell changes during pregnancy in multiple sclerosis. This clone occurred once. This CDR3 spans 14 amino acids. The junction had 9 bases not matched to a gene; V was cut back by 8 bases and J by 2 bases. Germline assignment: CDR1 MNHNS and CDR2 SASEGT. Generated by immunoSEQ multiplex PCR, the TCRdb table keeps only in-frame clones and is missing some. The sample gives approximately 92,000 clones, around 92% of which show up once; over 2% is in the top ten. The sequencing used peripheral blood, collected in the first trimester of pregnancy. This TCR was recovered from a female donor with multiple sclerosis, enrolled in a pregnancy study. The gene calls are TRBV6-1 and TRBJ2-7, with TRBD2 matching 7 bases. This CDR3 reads CASVGGRLPYEQYF. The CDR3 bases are TGTGCCAGCGTGGGAGGGAGGCTTCCCTACGAGCAGTACTTC.